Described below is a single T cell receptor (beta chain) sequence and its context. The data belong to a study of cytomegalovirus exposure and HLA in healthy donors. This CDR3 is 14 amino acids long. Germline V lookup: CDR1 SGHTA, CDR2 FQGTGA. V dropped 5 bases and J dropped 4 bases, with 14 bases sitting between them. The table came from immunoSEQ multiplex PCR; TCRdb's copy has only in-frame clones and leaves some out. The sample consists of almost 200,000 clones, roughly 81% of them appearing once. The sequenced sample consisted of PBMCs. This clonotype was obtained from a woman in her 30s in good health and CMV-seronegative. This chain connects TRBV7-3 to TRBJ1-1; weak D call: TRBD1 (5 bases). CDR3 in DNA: TGTGCCAGCAGCCGGATTGGGGGGTCCACTGAAGCTTTCTTT. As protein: CASSRIGGSTEAFF.